Listed here is a single T cell receptor beta chain. This clonotype has ten or more counts. The antigen it recognizes is unknown. It has no much larger one-base neighbor in the sample; base qualities were not kept. Library prep was done by RT-PCR. Data came from an Illumina HiSeq 2500. In TCRdb, the public reads were trimmed at Q25 with fastp and aligned with MiXCR, with productive beta chains retained. Here each entry gathers all rows of one CDR3 protein and keeps the most common genes and DNA. The sample contains 490,000 or so distinct CDR3 sequences, under 9% of them found a single time. The ten largest account for approximately 13% of the sample. The sample comes from a study of response to subunit inactivated influenza vaccine (dated by TCRdb to 2017 to 2018). Study-wide context: Deep quantitative T cell receptor repertoire profiling was used in the study to track responses to a trivalent subunit inactivated influenza vaccine.

Counted from cysteine to phenylalanine, this CDR3 has 15 amino acids. CDR3 DNA is the only sequence kept; it has 45 bases, read in frame from the first base. Sequences MNHNS (CDR1) and SASEGT (CDR2) are obtained from the germline V gene. Germline trimming amounts to 6 bases on V and 4 bases on J, with 5 as the count of junction bases outside the gene matches. General study outcomes and caveats: The authors proposed that each seasonal influenza vaccination may bring in only a limited number of new T cells.

This sample comprised PBMCs from blood, obtained less than 30 months after vaccination. In this chain, TRBV6-1 is recombined with TRBJ2-2; 10 bases in between match TRBD2. The clonotype comes from a man aged 50-75 years who received an inactivated influenza vaccine. Donor details come from another sample of the same person, matched by shared clones. The CDR3 region has the sequence CASRTPSGGTGELFF. The sequenced DNA: TGTGCCAGCAGAACACCTAGCGGGGGCACCGGGGAGCTGTTTTTT.